This T cell receptor beta chain was documented in a study of blood T cell repertoires in COVID-19. Overall study context: The United States, Italy and Spain provided the acute and convalescent COVID-19 samples.

In germline, CDR1 is SEHNR, CDR2 FQNEAQ (reference sequence). This CDR3 has 16 amino acids. On this clone itself: One junction end disagrees with the germline gene, perhaps due to a read error.

Per the authors' pipeline: The authors estimated nucleated cell counts from reference gene primer amplification. Repertoires were generated with immunoSEQ multiplex PCR, while TCRdb's copy carries only in-frame clones and drops some. V and J calls and clone size are given by that table; D and trimming were obtained from the DNA. The sample carries under 350,000 clones, less than 90% recorded once. V gene TRBV7-9 combines with J gene TRBJ2-2; 7 bases fit TRBD1. Sequenced input: peripheral blood. This TCR was recovered from a man aged 55 to 69 who had recovered from COVID-19. The CDR3 region is CASNLGTASNTGELFF. In DNA form, the CDR3 reads TGTGCCAGCAACTTAGGGACAGCCTCGAACACCGGGGAGCTGTTTTTT.